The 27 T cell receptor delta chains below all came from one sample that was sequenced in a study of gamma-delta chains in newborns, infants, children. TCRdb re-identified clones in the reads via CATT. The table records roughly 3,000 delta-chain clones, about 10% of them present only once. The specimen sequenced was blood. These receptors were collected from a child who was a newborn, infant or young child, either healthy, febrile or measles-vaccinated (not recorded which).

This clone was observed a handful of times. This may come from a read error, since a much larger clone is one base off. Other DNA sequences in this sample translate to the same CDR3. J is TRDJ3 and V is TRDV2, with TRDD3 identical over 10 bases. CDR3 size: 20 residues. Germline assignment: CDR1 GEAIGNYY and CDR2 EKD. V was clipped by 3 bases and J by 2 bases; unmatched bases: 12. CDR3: CACDPLLGDTDTWDTRQMFF. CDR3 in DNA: TGTGCCTGTGACCCCCTATTGGGGGATACTGACACCTGGGACACCCGACAGATGTTTTTC.

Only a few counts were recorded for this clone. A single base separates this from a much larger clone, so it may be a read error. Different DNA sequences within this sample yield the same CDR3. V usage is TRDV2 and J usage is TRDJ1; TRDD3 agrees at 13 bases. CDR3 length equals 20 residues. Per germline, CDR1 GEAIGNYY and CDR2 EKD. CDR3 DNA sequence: TGTGCCTGCGACACCGTCACTGGGGGATACGCTAAAAGGGACACCGATAAACTCATCTTT. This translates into CACDTVTGGYAKRDTDKLIF.

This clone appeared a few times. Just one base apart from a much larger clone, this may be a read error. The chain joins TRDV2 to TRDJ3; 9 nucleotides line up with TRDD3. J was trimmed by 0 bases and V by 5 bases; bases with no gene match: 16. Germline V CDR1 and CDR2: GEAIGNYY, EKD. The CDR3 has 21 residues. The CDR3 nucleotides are TGTGCCTGTGGCAAGGTACTGGGGGACCCACGGAGCTCCTGGGACACCCGACAGATGTTTTTC. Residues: CACGKVLGDPRSSWDTRQMFF.

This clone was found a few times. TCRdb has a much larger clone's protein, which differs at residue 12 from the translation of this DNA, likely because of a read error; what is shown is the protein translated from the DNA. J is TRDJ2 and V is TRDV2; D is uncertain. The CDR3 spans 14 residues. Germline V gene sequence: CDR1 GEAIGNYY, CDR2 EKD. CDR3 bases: TGTGCCTGTGACACGATAGGAGGGACAGCACAACCCTTCTTT. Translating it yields CACDTIGGTAQPFF.

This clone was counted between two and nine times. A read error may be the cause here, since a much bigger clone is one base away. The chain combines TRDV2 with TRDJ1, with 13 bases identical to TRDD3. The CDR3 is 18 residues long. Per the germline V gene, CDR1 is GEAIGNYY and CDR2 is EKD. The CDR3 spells CARDTVLGDTVYTDKLIF. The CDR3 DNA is TGTGCCCGTGACACGGTACTGGGGGATACGGTGTACACCGATAAACTCATCTTT.

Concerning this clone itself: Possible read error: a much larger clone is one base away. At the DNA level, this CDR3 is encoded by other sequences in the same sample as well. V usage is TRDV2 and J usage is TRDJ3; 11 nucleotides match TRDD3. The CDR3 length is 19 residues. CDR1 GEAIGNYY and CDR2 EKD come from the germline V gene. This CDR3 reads CACDTLGDTRSWDTRQMFF. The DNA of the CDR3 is TGTGCCTGTGACACTCTGGGGGATACCCGCTCCTGGGACACTCGACAGATGTTTTTC.

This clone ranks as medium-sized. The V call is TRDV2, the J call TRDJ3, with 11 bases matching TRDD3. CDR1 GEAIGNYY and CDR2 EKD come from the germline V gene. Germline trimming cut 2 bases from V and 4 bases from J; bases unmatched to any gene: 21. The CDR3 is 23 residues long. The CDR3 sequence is CACDNVVTDPGGYLQWDTRQMFF. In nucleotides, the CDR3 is TGTGCCTGTGACAACGTAGTTACCGACCCTGGGGGATACCTTCAATGGGACACCCGACAGATGTTTTTC.

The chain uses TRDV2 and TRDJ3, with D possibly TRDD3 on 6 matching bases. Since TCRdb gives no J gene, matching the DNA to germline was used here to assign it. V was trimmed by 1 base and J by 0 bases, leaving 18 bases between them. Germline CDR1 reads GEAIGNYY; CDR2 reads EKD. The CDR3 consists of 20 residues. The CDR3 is CACDTTGDTGSSWDTRQMFF. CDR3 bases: TGTGCCTGTGACACGACGGGGGACACCGGGAGCTCCTGGGACACCCGACAGATGTTTTTC.

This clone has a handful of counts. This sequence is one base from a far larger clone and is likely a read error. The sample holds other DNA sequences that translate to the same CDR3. The CDR3 spells CACDILGDTWDTRQMFF. CDR3 coding DNA: TGTGCCTGTGACATACTGGGGGACACCTGGGACACCCGACAGATGTTTTTC. V is TRDV2 and J is TRDJ3, with 9 bases matching TRDD3. Trimming took 2 bases from V and 2 from J; bases not matched to a gene: 3. CDR3 size: 17 residues. CDR1 GEAIGNYY and CDR2 EKD come from the germline V gene.

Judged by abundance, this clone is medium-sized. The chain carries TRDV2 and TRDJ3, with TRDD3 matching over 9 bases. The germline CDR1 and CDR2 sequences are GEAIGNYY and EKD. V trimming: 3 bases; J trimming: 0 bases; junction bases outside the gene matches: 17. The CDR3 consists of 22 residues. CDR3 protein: CACDPHFLLGDDSSWDTRQMFF. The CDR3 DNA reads TGTGCCTGTGACCCGCACTTCTTACTGGGGGACGACAGCTCCTGGGACACCCGACAGATGTTTTTC.

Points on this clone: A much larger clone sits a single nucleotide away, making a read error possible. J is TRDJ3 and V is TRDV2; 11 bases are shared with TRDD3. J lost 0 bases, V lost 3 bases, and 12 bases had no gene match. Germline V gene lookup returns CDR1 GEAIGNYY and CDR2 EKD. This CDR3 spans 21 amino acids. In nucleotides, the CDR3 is TGTGCCTGTGACCCCTGGGGGATACCTGAGGGGAGCTCCTGGGACACCCGACAGATGTTTTTC. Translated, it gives CACDPWGIPEGSSWDTRQMFF.

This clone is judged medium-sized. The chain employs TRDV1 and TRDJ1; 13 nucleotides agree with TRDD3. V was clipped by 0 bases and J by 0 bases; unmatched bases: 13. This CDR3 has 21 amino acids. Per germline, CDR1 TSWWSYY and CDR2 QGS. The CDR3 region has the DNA TGTGCTCTTGGGGAACTTGTACTCTATACTGGGGGATACGAGTACACCGATAAACTCATCTTT. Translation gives CALGELVLYTGGYEYTDKLIF.

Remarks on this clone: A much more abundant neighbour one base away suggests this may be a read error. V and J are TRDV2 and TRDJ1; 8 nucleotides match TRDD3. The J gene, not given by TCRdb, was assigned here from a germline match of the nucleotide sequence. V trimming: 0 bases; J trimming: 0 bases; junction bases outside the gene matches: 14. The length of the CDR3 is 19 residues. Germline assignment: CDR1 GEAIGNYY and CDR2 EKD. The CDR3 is CACDTPGDMKRTYTDKLIF. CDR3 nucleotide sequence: TGTGCCTGTGACACCCCGGGGGATATGAAGCGAACGTACACCGATAAACTCATCTTT.

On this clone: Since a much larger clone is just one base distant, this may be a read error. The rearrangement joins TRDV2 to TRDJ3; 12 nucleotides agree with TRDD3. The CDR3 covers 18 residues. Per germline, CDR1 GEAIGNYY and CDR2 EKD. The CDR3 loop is CACGTWGIRSWDTRQMFF. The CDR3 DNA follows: TGTGCCTGTGGCACCTGGGGGATACGCTCCTGGGACACCCGACAGATGTTTTTC.

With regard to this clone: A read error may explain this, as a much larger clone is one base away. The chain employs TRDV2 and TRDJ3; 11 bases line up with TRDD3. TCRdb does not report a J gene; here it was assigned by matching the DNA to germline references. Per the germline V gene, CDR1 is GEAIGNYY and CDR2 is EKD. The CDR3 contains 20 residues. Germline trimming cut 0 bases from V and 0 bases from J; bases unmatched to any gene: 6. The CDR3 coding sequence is TGTGCCTGTGACACCTACTGGGGGATAACCAGCTCCTGGGACACCCGACAGATGTTTTTC. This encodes CACDTYWGITSSWDTRQMFF.

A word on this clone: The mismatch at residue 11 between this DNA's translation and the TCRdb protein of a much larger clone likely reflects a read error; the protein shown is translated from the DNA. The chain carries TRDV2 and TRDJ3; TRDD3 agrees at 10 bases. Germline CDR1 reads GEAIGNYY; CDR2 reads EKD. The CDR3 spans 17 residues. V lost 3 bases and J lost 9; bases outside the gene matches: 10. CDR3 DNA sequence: TGTGCCTGTGACGCGCTGGGGGATAGCCGGGGCACCCGACAGATGTTTTTC. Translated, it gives CACDALGDSRGTRQMFF.

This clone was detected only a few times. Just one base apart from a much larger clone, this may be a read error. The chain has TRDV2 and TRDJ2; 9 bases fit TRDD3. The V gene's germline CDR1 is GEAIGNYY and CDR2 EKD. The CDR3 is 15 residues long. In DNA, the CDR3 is TGTGCCCGTGACTTACTGGGGGACCCGACAGCACAACTCTTCTTT. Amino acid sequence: CARDLLGDPTAQLFF.

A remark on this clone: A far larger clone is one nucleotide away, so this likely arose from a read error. The CDR3 DNA reads TGTGCCTGTGACACCGGTGATCTGGGGGGCCAACGCGTGACAGCACAACTCTTCTTT. It encodes CACDTGDLGGQRVTAQLFF. The chain uses TRDV2 and TRDJ2, with TRDD3 identical over 7 bases. Matching the DNA to germline supplied the J gene, which TCRdb does not give. The CDR3 sequence is 19 residues long. Germline loops: CDR1 GEAIGNYY, CDR2 EKD. Trimming removed 0 bases from V and 3 bases from J; junction bases left unmatched: 15.

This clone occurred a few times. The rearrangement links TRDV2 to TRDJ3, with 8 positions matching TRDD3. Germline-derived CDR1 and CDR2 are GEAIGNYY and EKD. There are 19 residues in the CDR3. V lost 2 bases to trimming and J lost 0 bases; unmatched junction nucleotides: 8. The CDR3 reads CACDKILGAHSWDTRQMFF. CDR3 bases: TGTGCCTGTGACAAAATACTGGGGGCTCACTCCTGGGACACCCGACAGATGTTTTTC.

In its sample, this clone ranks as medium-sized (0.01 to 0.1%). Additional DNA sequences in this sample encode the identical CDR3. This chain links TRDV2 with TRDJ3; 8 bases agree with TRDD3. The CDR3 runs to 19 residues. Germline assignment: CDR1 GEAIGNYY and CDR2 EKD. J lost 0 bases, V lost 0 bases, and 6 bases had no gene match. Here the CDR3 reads CACDTVTGGPSWDTRQMFF. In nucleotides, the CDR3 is TGTGCCTGTGACACCGTGACTGGGGGCCCCTCCTGGGACACCCGACAGATGTTTTTC.

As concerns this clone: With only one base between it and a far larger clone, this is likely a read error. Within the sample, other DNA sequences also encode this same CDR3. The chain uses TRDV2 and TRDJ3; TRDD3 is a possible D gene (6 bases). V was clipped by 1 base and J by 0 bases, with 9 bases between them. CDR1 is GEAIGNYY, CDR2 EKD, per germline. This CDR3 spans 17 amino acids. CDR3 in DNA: TGTGCCTGTGACACTGGGGGGTACTCCTGGGACACCCGACAGATGTTTTTC. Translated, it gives CACDTGGYSWDTRQMFF.

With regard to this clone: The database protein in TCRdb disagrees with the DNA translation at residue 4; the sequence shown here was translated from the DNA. CDR3 sequence reads: CACGTGDTTAQLFF. DNA for the CDR3: TGTGCCTGTGGCACCGGGGATACGACAGCACAACTCTTCTTT. The chain combines TRDV2 with TRDJ2; TRDD3 matches at 8 bases. The CDR3 has 14 residues. Germline V gene data show CDR1 as GEAIGNYY and CDR2 as EKD.

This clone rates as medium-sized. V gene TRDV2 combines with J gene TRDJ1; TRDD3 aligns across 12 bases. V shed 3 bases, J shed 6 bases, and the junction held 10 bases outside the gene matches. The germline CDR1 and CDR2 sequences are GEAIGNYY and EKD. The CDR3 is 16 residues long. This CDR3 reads CACDGLLGDTHNKLIF. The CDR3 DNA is TGTGCCTGTGACGGCCTACTGGGGGATACCCACAATAAACTCATCTTT.

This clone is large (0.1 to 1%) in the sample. As DNA, the CDR3 is TGTGCCTGTGACCTAACGGGGAGCTCCTGGGACACCCGACAGATGTTTTTC. It translates to CACDLTGSSWDTRQMFF. The gene calls are TRDV2 and TRDJ3; maybe TRDD3 (5 bases). Germline assignment: CDR1 GEAIGNYY and CDR2 EKD. Trimming stripped 3 bases from V and 0 bases from J, with 11 bases between. The CDR3 is 17 residues long.

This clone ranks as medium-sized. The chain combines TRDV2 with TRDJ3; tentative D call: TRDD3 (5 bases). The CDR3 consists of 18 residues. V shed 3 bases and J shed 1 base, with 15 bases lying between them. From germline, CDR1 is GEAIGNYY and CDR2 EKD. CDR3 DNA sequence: TGTGCCTGTGACCCCACTGGCCTAGGGTCCTGGGACACCCGACAGATGTTTTTC. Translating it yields CACDPTGLGSWDTRQMFF.

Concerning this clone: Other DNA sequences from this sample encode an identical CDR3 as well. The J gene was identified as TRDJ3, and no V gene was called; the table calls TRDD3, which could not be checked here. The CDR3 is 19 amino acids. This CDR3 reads CACAPVLGAYSWDTRQMFF. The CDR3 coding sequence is TGTGCCTGTGCACCCGTACTGGGGGCCTACTCCTGGGACACCCGACAGATGTTTTTC.

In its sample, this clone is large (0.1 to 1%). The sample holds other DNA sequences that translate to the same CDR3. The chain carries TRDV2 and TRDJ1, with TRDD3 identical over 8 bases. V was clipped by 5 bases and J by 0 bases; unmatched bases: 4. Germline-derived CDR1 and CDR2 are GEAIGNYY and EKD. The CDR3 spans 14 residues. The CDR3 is CACVTGGYTDKLIF. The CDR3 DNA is TGTGCCTGTGTTACTGGGGGTTACACCGATAAACTCATCTTT.